The clone carrying this T cell receptor (beta chain) was counted only a few times. Its target is unknown. TCRdb fed the 5' RACE reads into MiXCR, producing one record per CDR3 protein. The table records fewer than 450,000 distinct CDR3 sequences, approximately 24% of them present only once. This specimen belongs to a study of T-cell memory formation after mild COVID-19. Turning to the study itself: The two donors had largely donor-specific TCR clusters. Regarding the study as a whole: Researchers found some responding clones in pre-infection memory, a sign that cross-reactive memory joined.

Sequencing was carried out using PBMCs or a T cell subset sorted from them (not recorded which). The TCR was taken from an adult woman who had mild COVID-19 (a few samples of this study predate the infection). Cell type and time point are not known.

CDR3 loop: CASSFGSGALEQFF. The DNA of the CDR3 is TGTGCCAGCAGCTTCGGATCGGGGGCCCTTGAGCAGTTCTTC. The V call is TRBV7-9, the J call TRBJ2-1; TRBD1 or TRBD2 may be the D gene (6 bases each). From germline, CDR1 is SEHNR and CDR2 FQNEAQ (reference sequence). The V gene lost 3 bases and the J gene lost 9 bases, with 15 bases spanning the gap. The CDR3 sequence is 14 residues long.